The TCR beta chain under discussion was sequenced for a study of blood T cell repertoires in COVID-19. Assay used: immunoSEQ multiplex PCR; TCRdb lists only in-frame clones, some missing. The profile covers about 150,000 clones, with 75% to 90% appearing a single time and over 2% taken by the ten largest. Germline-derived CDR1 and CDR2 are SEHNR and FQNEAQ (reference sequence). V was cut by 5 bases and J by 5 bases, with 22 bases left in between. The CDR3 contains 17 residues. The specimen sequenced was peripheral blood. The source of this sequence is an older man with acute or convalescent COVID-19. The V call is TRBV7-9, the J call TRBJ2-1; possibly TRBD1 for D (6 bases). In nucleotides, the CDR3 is TGTGCCAGCAGCCCTATCCAGGGGCTCCTTAGAGACAATGAGCAGTTCTTC. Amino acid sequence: CASSPIQGLLRDNEQFF.